These 22 T cell receptor beta chains were sequenced from one sample in a study of T cell repertoires in cytomegalovirus infection. Via MiXCR, TCRdb re-called the reads, giving one row per CDR3 protein. The sample includes over 200,000 distinct CDR3 sequences, roughly 13% of them seen just once. The specimen sequenced was PBMCs. These receptors all stem from a human donor in good health (CMV status not recorded). Some clones in this sample may be carry-over from other donors' samples.

This clonotype was detected many times. The gene calls are TRBV12-3 or TRBV12-4 and TRBJ1-1; TRBD1 matches 9 bases. The junction had 11 bases not matched to a gene; V was cut back by 6 bases and J by 9 bases. The CDR3 is 14 residues long. This CDR3 is CASSFGQGKGKAFF. Written as DNA, the CDR3 is TGTGCCAGCAGCTTCGGACAGGGGAAGGGGAAAGCTTTCTTT.

The chain uses TRBV9 and TRBJ2-7; D gene unclear. CDR3 length equals 13 residues. V lost 0 bases, J lost 0 bases, and 4 bases lay in between. From germline, CDR1 is SGDLS and CDR2 YYNGEE. As DNA, the CDR3 is TGTGCCAGCAGCGTAGCGCCCTCCTACGAGCAGTACTTC. Protein: CASSVAPSYEQYF. The variable domain in full, with the rest retrieved from reference TRBV9 and TRBJ2-7, is DSGVTQTPKHLITATGQRVTLRCSPRSGDLSVYWYQQSLDQGLQFLIQYYNGEERAKGNILERFSAQQFPDLHSELNLSSLELGDSALYFCASSVAPSYEQYFGPGTRLTVT.

This clonotype has more than one count but fewer than ten. This chain connects TRBV7-9 to TRBJ2-2, with D uncertain. The germline CDR1 and CDR2 sequences are SEHNR and FQNEAQ (reference sequence). V lost 0 bases and J 6 bases, leaving 8 bases between the germline ends. This CDR3 has 14 amino acids. The CDR3 is CASSLASAAGELFF. The CDR3 bases are TGTGCCAGCAGCTTAGCCTCCGCCGCCGGGGAGCTGTTTTTT. Full variable domain (rest looked up from reference TRBV7-9 and TRBJ2-2): DTGVSQNPRHKITKRGQNVTFRCDPISEHNRLYWYRQTLGQGPEFLTYFQNEAQLEKSRLLSDRFSAERPKGSFSTLEIQRTEQGDSAMYLCASSLASAAGELFFGEGSRLTVL.

Ten or more counts support this clonotype. The gene calls are TRBV7-2 and TRBJ2-5, with TRBD1 matching 7 bases. With 5 bases clipped from V and 7 bases from J, the junction kept 13 bases outside the gene matches. From germline, CDR1 is SGHTA and CDR2 FQGNSA. This CDR3 has 15 residues. The chain's CDR3 is CASSMEQGRWGTQYF. DNA of the CDR3: TGTGCCAGCAGCATGGAACAGGGGAGATGGGGGACCCAGTACTTC.

This clonotype has only a few counts. The rearrangement uses TRBV5-1 and TRBJ2-2, with 8 positions matching TRBD2. Germline CDR1 reads SGHRS; CDR2 reads YFSETQ. The length of the CDR3 is 17 residues. Trimming cost V 0 bases and J 2 bases; bases outside gene matches: 6. The CDR3 spells CASSLELAAYNTGELFF. The CDR3 nucleotides are TGCGCCAGCAGCTTGGAACTAGCGGCGTACAACACCGGGGAGCTGTTTTTT.

The chain recombines TRBV20-1 with TRBJ2-7, with D uncertain. CDR1 and CDR2 from the germline V gene are DFQATT and SNEGSKA (reference sequence). V lost 6 bases, J lost 3 bases, and 18 bases lay in between. The CDR3 sequence is 14 residues long. The CDR3 loop reads CSASPQDSVYEQYF. The CDR3 DNA is TGCAGTGCAAGCCCACAAGATAGTGTCTACGAGCAGTACTTC.

This clonotype has ten or more counts. The rearrangement joins TRBV7-2 to TRBJ2-7, with 7 bases fitting TRBD2. The CDR3 has 13 residues. From germline, CDR1 is SGHTA and CDR2 FQGNSA. The J segment lost 7 bases and the V segment lost 4 bases, leaving 7 bases of the junction unmatched. The CDR3 sequence is CASSSRTRGEQYF. In nucleotides, the CDR3 is TGTGCCAGCAGCTCCCGGACTAGAGGGGAGCAGTACTTC. The complete variable domain, with remaining parts taken from reference TRBV7-2 and TRBJ2-7, reads GAGVSQSPSNKVTEKGKDVELRCDPISGHTALYWYRQSLGQGLEFLIYFQGNSAPDKSGLPSDRFSAERTGGSVSTLTIQRTQQEDSAVYLCASSSRTRGEQYFGPGTRLTVT.

In this sample, this clonotype turned up a few times. This chain links TRBV24-1 with TRBJ2-2; 7 nucleotides align to TRBD1. J lost 0 bases, V lost 4 bases, and 1 base had no gene match. The CDR3 runs to 15 residues. Germline V gene lookup returns CDR1 KGHDR and CDR2 SFDVKD. The CDR3 loop is CATSEGTANTGELFF. Here the CDR3 DNA reads TGTGCCACCAGTGAGGGGACAGCGAACACCGGGGAGCTGTTTTTT.

This clonotype was detected many times. This rearrangement joins TRBV7-2 to TRBJ2-5; D possibly matches TRBD1 or TRBD2 (5 bases each). The CDR3 runs 16 residues. V lost 1 base and J 5 bases, leaving 17 bases between the germline ends. CDR1 and CDR2 (germline): SGHTA, FQGNSA. CDR3 residues: CASSLVGRAREETQYF. The CDR3, as DNA: TGTGCCAGCAGCTTAGTGGGGCGGGCGAGGGAGGAGACCCAGTACTTC.

The genes are TRBV2 and TRBJ1-2; D gene unclear. This CDR3 comprises 13 residues. V lost 10 bases, J lost 6 bases, and 18 bases lay in between. Germline assignment: CDR1 SNHLY and CDR2 FYNNEI. The CDR3 reads CATYDPARNGYTF. CDR3 sequence (DNA): TGTGCCACCTATGACCCTGCTAGGAATGGCTACACCTTC.

This clonotype was found many times. The chain links TRBV7-9 to TRBJ2-3; perhaps D is TRBD1 or TRBD2 (5 bases each). CDR3 length equals 12 residues. The ends were cut back, 5 bases at V and 5 bases at J, with 8 bases in the middle. The germline V gene encodes CDR1 SEHNR and CDR2 FQNEAQ (reference sequence). The DNA of the CDR3 is TGTGCCAGCAGCCCTGGGGGAGATACGCAGTATTTT. Translation gives CASSPGGDTQYF.

This clonotype was counted ten times or more. The genes are TRBV5-1 and TRBJ1-5; D is undetermined. This CDR3 is 15 amino acids long. V dropped 7 bases and J dropped 1 base, with 15 bases sitting between them. Germline CDR1 is SGHRS and CDR2 is YFSETQ. The CDR3 nucleotides are TGCGCCAGCGCCCTGGGCGGGGAGAGCAATCAGCCCCAGCATTTT. Amino acid sequence: CASALGGESNQPQHF.

V gene TRBV28 combines with J gene TRBJ2-2; a possible D gene is TRBD2 (7 bases). CDR1 MDHEN and CDR2 SYDVKM come from the germline V gene. The V end was cut by 7 bases, the J end by 5 bases, with 17 bases between. This CDR3 comprises 15 residues. CDR3 sequence: CASTHVRGGTGELFF. CDR3 bases: TGTGCCAGCACCCACGTGAGGGGGGGAACCGGGGAGCTGTTTTTT.

This clonotype was observed a few times. This rearrangement joins TRBV7-9 to TRBJ2-5, with D possibly matching TRBD2 (5 bases). V was pared by 8 bases and J by 7 bases, with 11 bases between. The CDR3 is 11 amino acids. Per germline, CDR1 SEHNR and CDR2 FQNEAQ (reference sequence). The CDR3, as DNA: TGTGCCAGCGGACCCGGAGGGACCCAGTACTTC. Encoded protein: CASGPGGTQYF. The full variable domain, with the rest looked up from reference TRBV7-9 and TRBJ2-5, is DTGVSQNPRHKITKRGQNVTFRCDPISEHNRLYWYRQTLGQGPEFLTYFQNEAQLEKSRLLSDRFSAERPKGSFSTLEIQRTEQGDSAMYLCASGPGGTQYFGPGTRLLVL.

This clonotype was counted at least ten times. The chain carries TRBV28 and TRBJ2-7, with TRBD1 matching 9 bases. Germline trimming cut 8 bases from V and 4 bases from J; bases unmatched to any gene: 12. Germline V CDR1 and CDR2: MDHEN, SYDVKM. This CDR3 is built from 15 residues. CDR3 in DNA: TGTGCCAGCCACCCTCCGGGACAGGGTGTATACGAGCAGTACTTC. This translates into CASHPPGQGVYEQYF.

This clonotype was counted many times. The chain recombines TRBV19 with TRBJ2-2; 9 bases are a match to TRBD2. CDR3 size: 16 residues. CDR1 and CDR2 from the germline V gene are LNHDA and SQIVND (reference sequence). Trimming took 0 bases from V and 3 from J; bases not matched to a gene: 2. The CDR3 DNA is TGTGCCAGTAGTATAGATGAGCGGGGGGACACCGGGGAGCTGTTTTTT. Its translation: CASSIDERGDTGELFF.

This clonotype was seen ten or more times. The chain combines TRBV4-2 with TRBJ2-3, with D maybe TRBD2 (5 bases). V dropped 0 bases and J dropped 9 bases, with 16 bases sitting between them. Germline CDR1 and CDR2: LGHNA and YNFKEQ. The CDR3 runs to 15 residues. This CDR3 reads CASSQEAVNHGTQYF. The DNA for the CDR3 is TGTGCCAGCAGCCAAGAAGCGGTCAACCACGGCACGCAGTATTTT.

For the CDR3, the DNA is TGTGCCAGCAGCCAAGATCCGGGGACAGGGACCTCCTACGAGCAGTACTTC. It is translated as CASSQDPGTGTSYEQYF. V gene TRBV14 combines with J gene TRBJ2-7; 9 bases align to TRBD1. This CDR3 contains 17 residues. V dropped 0 bases and J dropped 0; count of bases not matched to a gene: 6. Germline V gene data show CDR1 as SGHDN and CDR2 as FVKESK.

The V call is TRBV2, the J call TRBJ1-1, with TRBD1 matching 9 bases. The CDR3 has 15 amino acids. The germline CDR1 and CDR2 sequences are SNHLY and FYNNEI. The V and J ends lost 7 bases and 10 bases, in that order; junction bases with no gene match: 16. In nucleotides, the CDR3 is TGTGCCAGCAACCTTGAGAAGGACAGGGGTCGTAGAGCTTTCTTT. Protein: CASNLEKDRGRRAFF.

This clonotype was counted many times. The V and J genes are TRBV7-8 and TRBJ2-7, with TRBD1 matching over 8 bases. The CDR3 contains 13 residues. The germline CDR1 and CDR2 sequences are SGHVS and FQNEAQ. The junction had 0 bases not matched to a gene; V was cut back by 4 bases and J by 1 base. The CDR3 sequence is CASSWTGSYEQYF. CDR3 nucleotides: TGTGCCAGCAGCTGGACAGGGTCCTACGAGCAGTACTTC.

This clonotype has only a few counts. This CDR3 reads CASSLEGISWYEQYF. The CDR3 region has the DNA TGCGCCAGCAGCTTAGAAGGGATTTCGTGGTACGAGCAGTACTTC. This chain links TRBV5-1 with TRBJ2-7, with D hard to call. Between the trimmed V and J ends, which lost 2 bases and 4 bases, there was a span of 16 bases. CDR3 size: 15 residues. Looked up from germline, CDR1 is SGHRS and CDR2 is YFSETQ.

The V and J genes are TRBV19 and TRBJ2-1, with D perhaps being TRBD1 or TRBD2 (5 bases each). The ends were cut back, 5 bases at V and 2 bases at J, with 13 bases in the middle. Per germline, CDR1 LNHDA and CDR2 SQIVND (reference sequence). This CDR3 has 15 residues. CDR3 nucleotide sequence: TGTGCCAGTAGTTTCCGGGACCCGGCCTACAATGAGCAGTTCTTC. Protein sequence: CASSFRDPAYNEQFF.